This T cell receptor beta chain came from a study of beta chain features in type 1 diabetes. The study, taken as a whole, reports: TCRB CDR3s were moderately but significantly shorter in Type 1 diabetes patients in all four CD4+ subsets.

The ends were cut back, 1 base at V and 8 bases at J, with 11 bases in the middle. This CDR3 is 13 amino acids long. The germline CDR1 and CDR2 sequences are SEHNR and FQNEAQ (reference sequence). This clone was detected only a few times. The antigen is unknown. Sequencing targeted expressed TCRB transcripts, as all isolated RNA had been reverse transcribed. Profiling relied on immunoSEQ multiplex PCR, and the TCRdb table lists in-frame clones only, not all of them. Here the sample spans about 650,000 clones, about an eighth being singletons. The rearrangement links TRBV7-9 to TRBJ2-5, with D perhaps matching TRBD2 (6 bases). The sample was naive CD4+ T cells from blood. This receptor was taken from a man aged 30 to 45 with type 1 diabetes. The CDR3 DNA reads TGTGCCAGCAGCTTAGAAGTGGCGGGAACCCAGTACTTC. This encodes CASSLEVAGTQYF. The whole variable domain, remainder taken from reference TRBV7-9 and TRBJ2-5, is DTGVSQNPRHKITKRGQNVTFRCDPISEHNRLYWYRQTLGQGPEFLTYFQNEAQLEKSRLLSDRFSAERPKGSFSTLEIQRTEQGDSAMYLCASSLEVAGTQYFGPGTRLLVL.